This T cell receptor (beta chain) was documented in a study of PD-L1 blockade in urothelial cancer. In the study overall: Most of the 29 patients were men whose urothelial cancer was bladder-origin. Analyzed time points were 3 weeks (second dose) and 6 weeks after therapy began. Study-level results: Prediction of better survival came from below-median pretreatment blood TCR clonality.

Turning to this clone: Its antigen is unidentified.

The repertoire was sequenced with immunoSEQ multiplex PCR; TCRdb's copy has only in-frame clones and lacks some. The table shows 70,000 to 90,000 clones, with approximately 81% occurring only once. The CDR3 is 17 amino acids. The ends were cut back, 6 bases at V and 0 bases at J, with 16 bases in the middle. Germline loops: CDR1 SGDLS, CDR2 YYNGEE. Sample time point: pretreatment peripheral blood. Pretreatment and on-treatment samples were taken, numbering 1 to 8 per patient. The chain employs TRBV9 and TRBJ2-6; D not resolved. The TCR was taken from a man in his fifties or sixties with urothelial cancer. The sequences come from PBMCs, collected around atezolizumab (anti-PD-L1) treatment. This chain's CDR3 is CASNPGWPSSGANVLTF. The CDR3 DNA is TGTGCCAGCAATCCCGGGTGGCCCAGCTCTGGGGCCAACGTCCTGACTTTC. The whole variable domain, remainder taken from reference TRBV9 and TRBJ2-6, is DSGVTQTPKHLITATGQRVTLRCSPRSGDLSVYWYQQSLDQGLQFLIQYYNGEERAKGNILERFSAQQFPDLHSELNLSSLELGDSALYFCASNPGWPSSGANVLTFGAGSRLTVL.